This T cell receptor beta chain was documented in a study of early T cells in non-severe SARS-CoV-2 infection. In its sample, this clonotype was seen a few times. Each CDR3 protein gets one entry after TCRdb re-called the 5' RACE reads with MiXCR. The sample lists 56,000 or so distinct CDR3 sequences, approximately 7.6% occurring once. CDR1 is LNHNV, CDR2 YYDKDF, per germline (reference sequence). V lost 0 bases to trimming and J lost 12 bases, with 12 bases between them. The CDR3 length is 12 residues. The sequence was obtained from an adult who was a healthcare worker with PCR-confirmed SARS-CoV-2 infection or an uninfected control (not recorded which). The genes are TRBV15 and TRBJ2-7, with unresolved D. The sample consisted of whole blood. DNA of the CDR3: TGTGCCACCAGCAGAGACTCTGTCGAACGGTACTTC. Its translation is CATSRDSVERYF.